This T cell receptor beta chain came from a study of blood T cell repertoires in COVID-19. Per the original methods: It was from reference gene primer amplification that nucleated cell counts were estimated. This table comes from immunoSEQ multiplex PCR, and its TCRdb copy is limited to in-frame clones, with some not included. From that table come the V and J calls and clone size; the DNA was used to work out D and trimming. The sample holds about 110,000 clones, about 80% seen once. Trimming stripped 0 bases from V and 0 bases from J, with 17 bases between. Germline loops: CDR1 LGHNA, CDR2 YSLEER. This CDR3 spans 19 amino acids.

The chain is built from TRBV4-3 and TRBJ1-4; D might be TRBD1 (5 bases). The specimen sequenced was peripheral blood. The clonotype was recovered from a woman between 65 and 79 years old with acute or convalescent COVID-19. The CDR3 loop reads CASSQDPGRASATNEKLFF. DNA for the CDR3: TGCGCCAGCAGCCAAGATCCGGGCAGGGCCAGCGCAACTAATGAAAAACTGTTTTTT.